This TCR beta chain was observed in a study of T cells expressing NK-cell markers. Germline assignment: CDR1 SGHKS and CDR2 YYEKEE (reference sequence). There are 15 residues in the CDR3. For TCR beta, cDNA was produced by 5'RACE template switching with UMIs. From its re-call of the 5' RACE reads, TCRdb lists each CDR3 protein once, without DNA. Recorded for this sample: approximately 1,300 distinct CDR3 sequences. This clonotype shows up as medium-sized by frequency. J is TRBJ2-7 and V is TRBV5-5; TCRdb reports TRBD1, a call that lacks DNA to check it against. This receptor was identified in a woman aged 18-29 years in good health. The sequencing input was blood T cells: a sorted CD56 or NKG2C T cell subset, CD4+ or CD8+ T cells, or bulk PBMC T cells (not recorded which). This CDR3 reads CASSFPAPWGYEQYF.